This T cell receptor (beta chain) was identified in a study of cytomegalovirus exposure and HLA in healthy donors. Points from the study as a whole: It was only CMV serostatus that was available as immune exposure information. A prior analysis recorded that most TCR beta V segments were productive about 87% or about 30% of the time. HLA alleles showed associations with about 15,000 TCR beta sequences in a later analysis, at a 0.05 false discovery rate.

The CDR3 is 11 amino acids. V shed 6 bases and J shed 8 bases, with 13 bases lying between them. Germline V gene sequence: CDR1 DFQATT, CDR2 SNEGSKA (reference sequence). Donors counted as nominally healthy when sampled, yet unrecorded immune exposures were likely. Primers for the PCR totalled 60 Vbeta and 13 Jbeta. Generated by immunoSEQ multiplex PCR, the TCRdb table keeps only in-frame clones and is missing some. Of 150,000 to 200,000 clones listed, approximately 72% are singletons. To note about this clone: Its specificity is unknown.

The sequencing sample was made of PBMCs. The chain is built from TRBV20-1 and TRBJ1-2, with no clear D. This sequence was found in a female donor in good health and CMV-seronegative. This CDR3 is CSAQFTYGYTF. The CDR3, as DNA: TGCAGTGCGCAGTTCACGTACGGCTACACCTTC.